The clone carrying this TCR beta chain was seen many times. The sample is drawn from a study of blood T cells in healthy people across ages. The V segment lost 3 bases and the J segment 2 bases; nucleotides outside the gene matches: 9. Germline CDR1 reads DFQATT; CDR2 reads SNEGSKA (reference sequence). The CDR3 runs to 15 residues. Per-sample PBMC isolation yielded at least 6 million cells. Total RNA extraction produced at least 6 micrograms (per sample) for the study. A sample-barcoded 5' primer and a J-beta primer mix were used in a second PCR of about 6 to 12 cycles. MiXCR, run by TCRdb on the 5' RACE reads, gives a single entry per CDR3 protein. The profile shows hundreds of thousands of distinct CDR3 sequences, roughly 31% of them singletons.

J is TRBJ2-5 and V is TRBV20-1, with 7 bases fitting TRBD2. Material: blood. This sequence originates from a woman at least 80 years old in good health. The CDR3 bases are TGCAGTGCTAGCACGGTAGCGGGCCCTCAAGAGACCCAGTACTTC. Translation: CSASTVAGPQETQYF.